Listed here are 22 T cell receptor beta chains from one sample, sequenced in a study of blood T cell repertoires in COVID-19. The table came from immunoSEQ multiplex PCR; TCRdb's copy has only in-frame clones and leaves some out. The sample consists of about 350,000 clones, around nine tenths of them appearing once. Source material: PBMCs or T cells enriched from blood (not recorded which). These receptors came from a woman in her twenties or thirties who had been exposed to COVID-19.

This clone was detected once. The rearrangement uses TRBV13 and TRBJ1-1; 10 bases fit TRBD1. V dropped 3 bases and J dropped 10; count of bases not matched to a gene: 8. Germline CDR1 PRHDT, CDR2 FYEKMQ (reference sequence). The CDR3 has 14 residues. CDR3 nucleotides: TGTGCCAGCAGCTTCCAGACAGGGGGCGGTCGAGCTTTCTTT. Translated: CASSFQTGGGRAFF.

V is TRBV6-5 and J is TRBJ2-5; 9 bases align to TRBD2. V shed 6 bases and J 4 bases; nucleotides not matched to a gene: 6. Germline V lookup: CDR1 MNHEY, CDR2 SVGAGI. The CDR3 loop spans 14 amino acids. CDR3 sequence: CASRTGTSPETQYF. DNA of the CDR3: TGTGCCAGCAGGACCGGGACTAGCCCAGAGACCCAGTACTTC.

The rearrangement joins TRBV7-9 to TRBJ1-1; a possible D gene is TRBD1 (5 bases). The CDR3 sequence is 13 residues long. V lost 8 bases to trimming and J lost 1 base, with 11 bases between them. Germline loops: CDR1 SEHNR, CDR2 FQNEAQ (reference sequence). The CDR3 sequence: CASRDGGNTEAFF. As DNA, the CDR3 is TGTGCCAGCCGGGACGGGGGGAACACTGAAGCTTTCTTT.

This chain connects TRBV28 to TRBJ1-2; the D gene is possibly TRBD1 (5 bases). CDR3 length equals 14 residues. The germline gives CDR1 MDHEN, CDR2 SYDVKM. Trimming pared 3 bases from V and 8 bases from J, leaving 16 bases between. The CDR3 loop reads CASSLGGEKGGYTF. The CDR3 coding sequence is TGTGCCAGCAGTTTGGGAGGGGAGAAAGGGGGCTACACCTTC.

The genes are TRBV7-8 and TRBJ2-5; D is possibly TRBD1 (5 bases). Germline CDR1 and CDR2: SGHVS and FQNEAQ. There are 15 residues in the CDR3. The V gene lost 1 base and the J gene lost 2 bases, with 11 bases spanning the gap. CDR3 sequence reads: CASSLVDSPQETQYF. In DNA form, the CDR3 reads TGTGCCAGCAGCTTAGTCGACAGCCCACAAGAGACCCAGTACTTC.

The rearrangement links TRBV5-1 to TRBJ1-1; possible D gene TRBD1, 6 bases. Germline V gene lookup returns CDR1 SGHRS and CDR2 YFSETQ. The CDR3 sequence is 15 residues long. The V gene lost 0 bases and the J gene lost 3 bases, with 12 bases spanning the gap. The CDR3 DNA sequence: TGCGCCAGCAGCTTGGTCGGACAGATGGACACTGAAGCTTTCTTT. It translates to CASSLVGQMDTEAFF.

CDR3 region: CASTRGGNVGTEAFF. CDR3 nucleotides: TGTGCCAGCACGAGGGGGGGGAACGTTGGAACTGAAGCTTTCTTT. The chain is built from TRBV6-5 and TRBJ1-1, with a weak D call TRBD1 (6 bases). Per germline, CDR1 MNHEY and CDR2 SVGAGI. V lost 7 bases to trimming and J lost 5 bases, with 20 bases between them. CDR3 length equals 15 residues.

This rearrangement joins TRBV19 to TRBJ1-5; D is possibly TRBD1 (6 bases). The CDR3 is 16 amino acids. The V end was cut by 0 bases, the J end by 6 bases, with 15 bases between. Germline V lookup: CDR1 LNHDA, CDR2 SQIVND (reference sequence). The CDR3 reads CASSIDVAGVSQPQHF. CDR3 sequence (DNA): TGTGCCAGTAGTATAGATGTGGCAGGGGTCAGTCAGCCCCAGCATTTT.

The V gene is TRBV20-1, the J gene TRBJ2-1, with 11 bases matching TRBD1. Germline loops: CDR1 DFQATT, CDR2 SNEGSKA (reference sequence). The V and J ends lost 3 bases and 0 bases, in that order; junction bases with no gene match: 28. This CDR3 region has 24 residues. DNA of the CDR3: TGCAGTGCTAGTGGCCCCTCGGGACAGGGGGTTCCCAGCCGGGAGCGGAGCTCCTACAATGAGCAGTTCTTC. It encodes CSASGPSGQGVPSRERSSYNEQFF.

The chain has TRBV24-1 and TRBJ2-5, with D possibly being TRBD1 (8 bases). The CDR3 is made up of 15 amino acids. V gave up 4 bases and J gave up 5 bases, with 16 bases separating them. CDR1 is KGHDR, CDR2 SFDVKD, per germline. The CDR3 DNA sequence: TGTGCCACCAGTGACCCGACAGGGGAGGGGGAGACCCAGTACTTC. This sequence encodes CATSDPTGEGETQYF.

The chain joins TRBV24-1 to TRBJ2-7; 9 bases line up with TRBD1. CDR1 is KGHDR and CDR2 is SFDVKD in the germline V gene. The CDR3 has 15 amino acids. Trimming at V came to 2 bases and at J to 4 bases, leaving 5 bases not matched to a gene. The CDR3 loop is CATSDSTGGLYEQYF. Written as DNA, the CDR3 is TGTGCCACCAGTGATTCGACAGGGGGATTGTACGAGCAGTACTTC.

The J gene is TRBJ1-1, the V gene TRBV4-2; unclear D gene. From germline, CDR1 is LGHNA and CDR2 YNFKEQ. The CDR3 is 13 residues long. V was shortened by 0 bases and J by 8 bases, with 10 bases between the two germline ends. DNA for the CDR3: TGTGCCAGCAGCCAAGATTTCCGACTGGAAGCTTTCTTT. It is translated as CASSQDFRLEAFF.

The chain joins TRBV7-7 to TRBJ2-5; maybe TRBD1 (5 bases). The CDR3 runs 13 residues. Germline CDR1 and CDR2: SSHAT and FNYEAQ (reference sequence). V lost 4 bases, J lost 0 bases, and 6 bases lay in between. The CDR3 loop is CASSSQDQETQYF. The CDR3 DNA is TGTGCCAGCAGCTCACAGGACCAAGAGACCCAGTACTTC.

J is TRBJ2-7 and V is TRBV3-1 (or the pseudogene TRBV3-2), with D perhaps matching TRBD2 (6 bases). The germline V gene has CDR1 LGHDT and CDR2 YNNKEL (reference sequence). V was shortened by 4 bases and J by 6 bases, with 22 bases between the two germline ends. This CDR3 has 16 residues. In nucleotides, the CDR3 is TGTGCCAGCAGCCCGACAAACCTAGCGTTCGCCTCCGAGCAGTACTTC. Residues: CASSPTNLAFASEQYF.

The J gene is TRBJ1-4, the V gene TRBV7-3; D call uncertain. The germline V gene encodes CDR1 SGHTA and CDR2 FQGTGA. Between the trimmed V and J ends, which lost 5 bases and 4 bases, there was a span of 17 bases. The CDR3 length is 16 residues. DNA for the CDR3: TGTGCCAGCAGCCTACCCGCGGTCCCTCTTAATGAAAAACTGTTTTTT. Translating gives CASSLPAVPLNEKLFF.

The gene calls are TRBV6-5 and TRBJ2-1, with D tentatively TRBD1 (5 bases). Trimming took off 6 bases at V and 15 bases at J, with 21 bases between the two ends. The CDR3 contains 13 residues. Germline values: CDR1 MNHEY, CDR2 SVGAGI. The CDR3 loop reads CASRTLGEQSSFF. In DNA form, the CDR3 reads TGTGCCAGCAGGACCCTAGGGGAACAGTCCTCGTTCTTC.

CDR3 region: CASSPDRYTDTQYF. CDR3 DNA sequence: TGTGCCAGCTCACCCGACAGGTACACAGATACGCAGTATTTT. The chain joins TRBV18 to TRBJ2-3; D may be TRBD1 (6 bases). This CDR3 is 14 amino acids long. The V gene lost 3 bases and the J gene lost 2 bases, with 9 bases spanning the gap. Germline V lookup: CDR1 KGHSH, CDR2 LQKENI.

The J gene is TRBJ1-2, the V gene TRBV7-9, with D possibly TRBD1 on 6 matching bases. Germline V gene data show CDR1 as SEHNR and CDR2 as FQNEAQ (reference sequence). V shed 5 bases and J shed 7 bases, with 20 bases lying between them. The CDR3 length is 15 residues. As DNA, the CDR3 is TGTGCCAGCAGCCCACTACAGGGATTCGTCTCTGGCTACACCTTC. The encoded protein is CASSPLQGFVSGYTF.

V gene TRBV27 combines with J gene TRBJ2-1, with 7 bases that match TRBD1. The germline CDR1 and CDR2 sequences are MNHEY and SMNVEV (reference sequence). This CDR3 region has 15 residues. V was pared by 3 bases and J by 5 bases, with 7 bases of the junction left unmatched. CDR3 coding DNA: TGTGCCAGCAGTTTGAGGGGGCCCGGCCACAATGAGCAGTTCTTC. This codes for CASSLRGPGHNEQFF.

The chain links TRBV7-8 to TRBJ1-5; 7 bases map to TRBD1. J lost 5 bases, V lost 4 bases, and 8 bases had no gene match. CDR1 and CDR2 (germline): SGHVS, FQNEAQ. This CDR3 has 15 residues. The CDR3 sequence is CASSSQGQSDQPQHF. As DNA, the CDR3 is TGTGCCAGCAGCTCACAGGGACAGAGCGATCAGCCCCAGCATTTT.

This clone was recorded only once. J is TRBJ1-2 and V is TRBV29-1; 9 bases are shared with TRBD1. CDR1 is SQVTM and CDR2 is ANQGSEA in the germline V gene. The CDR3 runs to 14 residues. The ends lost 8 bases at V and 3 bases at J; junction bases unmatched: 10. The chain's CDR3 is CSILAGQGHYGYTF. CDR3 DNA: TGCAGCATCTTAGCGGGACAGGGCCACTATGGCTACACCTTC.

V is TRBV10-2 and J is TRBJ1-5; D gene unclear. Germline V gene sequence: CDR1 WSHSY, CDR2 SAAADI. Deletions cut 1 base from V and 7 bases from J, with 11 bases between. CDR3 length: 14 amino acids. CDR3 loop: CASSEFNSRQPQHF. The CDR3, as DNA: TGCGCCAGCAGTGAGTTTAACAGCAGACAGCCCCAGCATTTT.